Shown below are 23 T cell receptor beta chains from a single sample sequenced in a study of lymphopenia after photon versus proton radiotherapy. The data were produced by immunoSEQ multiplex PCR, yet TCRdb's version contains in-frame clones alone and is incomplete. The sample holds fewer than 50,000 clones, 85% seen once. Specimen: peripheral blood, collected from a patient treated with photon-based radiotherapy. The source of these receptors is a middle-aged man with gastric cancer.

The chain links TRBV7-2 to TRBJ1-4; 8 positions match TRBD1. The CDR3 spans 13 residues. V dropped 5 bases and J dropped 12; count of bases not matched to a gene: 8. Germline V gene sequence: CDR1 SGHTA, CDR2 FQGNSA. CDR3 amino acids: CASSTRTGLELFF. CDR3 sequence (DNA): TGTGCCAGCAGCACCCGGACAGGGCTTGAACTGTTTTTT.

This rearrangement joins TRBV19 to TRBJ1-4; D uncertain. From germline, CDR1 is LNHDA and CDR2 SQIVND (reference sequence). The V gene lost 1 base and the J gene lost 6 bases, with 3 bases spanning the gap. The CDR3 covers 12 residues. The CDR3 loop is CASSIGYEKLFF. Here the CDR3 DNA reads TGTGCCAGTAGTATAGGCTATGAAAAACTGTTTTTT.

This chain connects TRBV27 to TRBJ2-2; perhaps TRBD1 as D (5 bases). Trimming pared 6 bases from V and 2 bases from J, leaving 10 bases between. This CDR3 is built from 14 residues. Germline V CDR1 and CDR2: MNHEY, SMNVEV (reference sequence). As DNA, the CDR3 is TGTGCCAGCAGAGGGGCCAGCAACACCGGGGAGCTGTTTTTT. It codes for CASRGASNTGELFF.

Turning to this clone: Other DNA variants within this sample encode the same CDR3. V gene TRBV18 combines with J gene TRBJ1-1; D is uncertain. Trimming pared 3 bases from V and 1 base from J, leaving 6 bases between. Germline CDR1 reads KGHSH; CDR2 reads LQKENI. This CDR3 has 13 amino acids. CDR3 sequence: CASSPGRNTEAFF. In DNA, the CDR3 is TGTGCCAGCTCACCTGGACGGAACACTGAAGCTTTCTTT.

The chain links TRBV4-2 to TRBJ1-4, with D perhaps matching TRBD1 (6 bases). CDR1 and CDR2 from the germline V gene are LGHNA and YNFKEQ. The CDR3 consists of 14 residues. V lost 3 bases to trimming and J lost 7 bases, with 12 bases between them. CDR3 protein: CASSQVDRPEKLFF. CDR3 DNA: TGTGCCAGCAGCCAGGTAGACAGGCCTGAAAAACTGTTTTTT.

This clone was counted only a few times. Here the CDR3 DNA reads TGTGCCAGCAGTTACTCGACTCCGGGCACTGAAGCTTTCTTT. Translation: CASSYSTPGTEAFF. The chain joins TRBV6-5 to TRBJ1-1; D ambiguous. The CDR3 is 14 residues long. V was cut by 0 bases and J by 4 bases, with 9 bases left in between. Germline loops: CDR1 MNHEY, CDR2 SVGAGI.

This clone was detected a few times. The CDR3 DNA sequence: TGCGCCAGCAGGTGGGAAGGGGGTAACGAAAAACTGTTTTTT. Translated: CASRWEGGNEKLFF. The chain employs TRBV5-1 and TRBJ1-4, with D possibly TRBD1 on 6 matching bases. Germline CDR1 reads SGHRS; CDR2 reads YFSETQ. The CDR3 extends over 14 amino acids. V lost 5 bases to trimming and J lost 8 bases, with 16 bases between them.

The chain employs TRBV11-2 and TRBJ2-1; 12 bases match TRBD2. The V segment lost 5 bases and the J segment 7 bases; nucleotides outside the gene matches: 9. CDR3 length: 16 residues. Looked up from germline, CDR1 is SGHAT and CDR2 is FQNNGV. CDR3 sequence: CASSVTLAGGLNEQFF. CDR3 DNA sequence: TGTGCCAGCAGCGTAACCCTAGCGGGGGGGCTTAATGAGCAGTTCTTC.

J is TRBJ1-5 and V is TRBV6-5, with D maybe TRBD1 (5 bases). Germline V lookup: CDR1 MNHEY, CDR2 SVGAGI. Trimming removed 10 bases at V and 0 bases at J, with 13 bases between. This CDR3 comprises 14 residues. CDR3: CATGDGHSNQPQHF. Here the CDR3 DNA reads TGTGCCACCGGGGACGGCCATAGCAATCAGCCCCAGCATTTT.

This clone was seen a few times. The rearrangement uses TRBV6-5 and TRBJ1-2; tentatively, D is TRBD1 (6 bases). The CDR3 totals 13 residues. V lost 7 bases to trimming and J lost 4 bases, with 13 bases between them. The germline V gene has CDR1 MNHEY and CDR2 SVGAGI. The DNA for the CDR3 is TGTGCCAGCAAGCTAGACAGGTCCTATGGCTACACCTTC. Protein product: CASKLDRSYGYTF.

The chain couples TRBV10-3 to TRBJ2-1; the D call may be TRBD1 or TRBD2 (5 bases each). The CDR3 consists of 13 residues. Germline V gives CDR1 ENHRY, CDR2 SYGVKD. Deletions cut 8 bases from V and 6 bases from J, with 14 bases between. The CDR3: CAIGGGAPNEQFF. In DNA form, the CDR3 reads TGTGCCATCGGGGGTGGGGCCCCCAATGAGCAGTTCTTC.

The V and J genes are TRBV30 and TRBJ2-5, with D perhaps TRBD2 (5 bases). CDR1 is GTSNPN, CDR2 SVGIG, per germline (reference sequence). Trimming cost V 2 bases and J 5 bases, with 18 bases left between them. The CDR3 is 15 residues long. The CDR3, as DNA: TGTGCCTGGAGTATGCCGCGTCCCTCGGGGGAGACCCAGTACTTC. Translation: CAWSMPRPSGETQYF.

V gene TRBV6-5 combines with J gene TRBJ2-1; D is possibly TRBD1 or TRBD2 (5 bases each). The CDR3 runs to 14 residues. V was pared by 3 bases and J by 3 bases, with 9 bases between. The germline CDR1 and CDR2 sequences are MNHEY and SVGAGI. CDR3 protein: CASSYLGDYNEQFF. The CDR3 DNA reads TGTGCCAGCAGTTATTTGGGGGACTACAATGAGCAGTTCTTC.

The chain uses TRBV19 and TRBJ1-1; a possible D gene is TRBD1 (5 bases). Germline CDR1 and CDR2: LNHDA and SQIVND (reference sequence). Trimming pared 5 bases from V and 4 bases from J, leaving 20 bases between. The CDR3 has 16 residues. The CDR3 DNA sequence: TGTGCCAGTAGTTACCGGCCCGGGACTGGGTCCACTGAAGCTTTCTTT. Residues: CASSYRPGTGSTEAFF.

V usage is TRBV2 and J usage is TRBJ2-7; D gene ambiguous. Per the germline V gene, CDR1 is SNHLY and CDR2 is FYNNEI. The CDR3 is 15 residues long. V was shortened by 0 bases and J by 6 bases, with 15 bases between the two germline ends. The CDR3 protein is CASSEALLDPLEQYF. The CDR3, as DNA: TGTGCCAGCAGTGAAGCGCTTCTGGACCCCCTCGAGCAGTACTTC.

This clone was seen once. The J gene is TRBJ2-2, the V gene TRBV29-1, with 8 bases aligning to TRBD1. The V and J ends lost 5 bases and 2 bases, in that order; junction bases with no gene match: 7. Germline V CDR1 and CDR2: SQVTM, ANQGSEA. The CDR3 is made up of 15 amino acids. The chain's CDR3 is CSVSGQGFNTGELFF. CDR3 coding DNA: TGCAGCGTTTCTGGACAGGGATTTAACACCGGGGAGCTGTTTTTT.

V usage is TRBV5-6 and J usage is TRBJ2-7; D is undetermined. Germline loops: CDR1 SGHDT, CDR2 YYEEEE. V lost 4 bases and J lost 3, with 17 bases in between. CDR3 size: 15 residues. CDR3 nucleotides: TGTGCCAGCAGCCAGCCTCCCGGGTCCTTCTACGAGCAGTACTTC. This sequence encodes CASSQPPGSFYEQYF.

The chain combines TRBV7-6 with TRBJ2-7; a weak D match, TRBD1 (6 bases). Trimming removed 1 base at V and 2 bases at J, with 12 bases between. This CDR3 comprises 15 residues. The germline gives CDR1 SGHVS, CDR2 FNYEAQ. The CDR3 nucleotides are TGTGCCAGCAGCTTAGGTGAAGGGGACACCTACGAGCAGTACTTC. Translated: CASSLGEGDTYEQYF.

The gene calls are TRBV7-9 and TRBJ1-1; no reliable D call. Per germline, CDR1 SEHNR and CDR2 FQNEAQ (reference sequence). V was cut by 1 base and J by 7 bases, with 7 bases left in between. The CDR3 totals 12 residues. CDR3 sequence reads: CASSLVPNEAFF. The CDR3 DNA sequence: TGTGCCAGCAGCTTAGTGCCGAATGAAGCTTTCTTT.

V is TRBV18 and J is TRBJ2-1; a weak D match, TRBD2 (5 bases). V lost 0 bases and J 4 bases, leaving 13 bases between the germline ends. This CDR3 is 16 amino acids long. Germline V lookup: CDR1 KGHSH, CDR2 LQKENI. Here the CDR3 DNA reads TGTGCCAGCTCACCACCAGGCGGAGGAGGATACAATGAGCAGTTCTTC. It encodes CASSPPGGGGYNEQFF.

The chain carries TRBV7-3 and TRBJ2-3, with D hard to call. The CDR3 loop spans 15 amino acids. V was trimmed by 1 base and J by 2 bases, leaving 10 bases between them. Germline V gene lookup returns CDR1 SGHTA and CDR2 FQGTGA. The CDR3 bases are TGTGCCAGCAGCTTAAATGGTGGTTCCACAGATACGCAGTATTTT. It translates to CASSLNGGSTDTQYF.

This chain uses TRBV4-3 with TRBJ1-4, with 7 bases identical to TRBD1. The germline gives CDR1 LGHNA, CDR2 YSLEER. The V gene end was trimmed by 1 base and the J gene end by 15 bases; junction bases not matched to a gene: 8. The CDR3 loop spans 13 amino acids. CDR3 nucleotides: TGCGCCAGCAGCCAAGGAGGCAGGGGGAGAATGTTTTTT. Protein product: CASSQGGRGRMFF.

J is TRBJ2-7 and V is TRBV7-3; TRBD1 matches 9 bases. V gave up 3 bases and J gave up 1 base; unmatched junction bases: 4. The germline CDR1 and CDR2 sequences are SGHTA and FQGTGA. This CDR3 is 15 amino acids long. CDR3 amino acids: CASSLKDRGSYEQYF. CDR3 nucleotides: TGTGCCAGCAGCTTGAAGGACAGGGGTTCCTACGAGCAGTACTTC.